These 31 T cell receptor beta chains were sequenced from one sample in a study of shared clonotypes between healthy human individuals. The method was immunoSEQ multiplex PCR; TCRdb's version includes in-frame clones alone and lacks a portion of them. This sample yields about 460,000 clones, of which roughly three quarters are seen a single time; about 12% belongs to the top ten. Sequencing input: PBMCs. Receptors originate from a middle-aged woman in good health. Some clones in this sample may be carry-over from other donors' samples.

To note about this clone: With only one base between it and a far larger clone, this is likely a read error. The V gene is TRBV6-4, the J gene TRBJ2-3; the match to TRBD2 covers 11 bases. The CDR3 is made up of 15 amino acids. CDR1 and CDR2 (germline): MRHNA, SNTAGT. The CDR3 coding sequence is TGTGCCAGCAGTGACACTAGCGGGAGCACAGATACGCAGTGTTTT. Protein sequence: CASSDTSGSTDTQCF.

This clone was observed a handful of times. This sequence joins TRBV25-1 and TRBJ2-7, with TRBD2 matching over 10 bases. CDR1 is MGHDK, CDR2 SYGVNS, per germline. J gave up 2 bases and V 3 bases, and 7 bases lay outside the gene matches. The CDR3 is made up of 16 amino acids. The CDR3 sequence: CASSDPQAGGPYEQYF. The CDR3 bases are TGTGCCAGCAGTGATCCCCAAGCGGGAGGGCCCTACGAGCAGTACTTC.

V and J are TRBV5-4 and TRBJ2-1, with 7 positions matching TRBD2. The length of the CDR3 is 16 residues. With V trimmed by 4 bases and J by 1 base, 8 bases remained unmatched. Germline V gene sequence: CDR1 SGHNT, CDR2 YYREEE (reference sequence). CDR3 sequence reads: CASSQEFSGSYNEQFF. The CDR3 coding sequence is TGTGCCAGCAGCCAAGAGTTTAGCGGGTCCTACAATGAGCAGTTCTTC.

This clone was seen only a few times. V gene TRBV19 combines with J gene TRBJ1-4; a possible D gene is TRBD1 (6 bases). Germline CDR1 is LNHDA and CDR2 is SQIVND (reference sequence). This CDR3 contains 13 residues. V lost 5 bases, J lost 7 bases, and 11 bases lay in between. CDR3: CASSVGGGEKLFF. The DNA of the CDR3 is TGTGCCAGTAGTGTGGGGGGCGGTGAAAAACTGTTTTTT.

A word on this clone: This sequence is one base from a far larger clone and is likely a read error. The CDR3, as DNA: TGTGCCAGCAGCTTAATTCCGGGCGGCCCTTTTTACGAGCAGTACTTC. This translates into CASSLIPGGPFYEQYF. This chain links TRBV7-2 with TRBJ2-7; D not certain. V gave up 2 bases and J gave up 4 bases, with 18 bases separating them. CDR3 length equals 16 residues. CDR1 and CDR2 (germline): SGHTA, FQGNSA. The variable domain in full, with the rest retrieved from reference TRBV7-2 and TRBJ2-7, is GAGVSQSPSNKVTEKGKDVELRCDPISGHTALYWYRQSLGQGLEFLIYFQGNSAPDKSGLPSDRFSAERTGGSVSTLTIQRTQQEDSAVYLCASSLIPGGPFYEQYFGPGTRLTVT.

J is TRBJ1-3 and V is TRBV6-1, with D tentatively TRBD1 (5 bases). Per germline, CDR1 MNHNS and CDR2 SASEGT. V lost 4 bases, J lost 2 bases, and 6 bases lay in between. The CDR3 spans 13 residues. In nucleotides, the CDR3 is TGTGCCAGCAGTGGGACACCTGGAAACACCATATATTTT. This gives the protein CASSGTPGNTIYF.

The rearrangement joins TRBV2 to TRBJ2-1; 8 nucleotides align to TRBD2. The CDR3 runs 17 residues. Trimming at V came to 11 bases and at J to 4 bases, leaving 19 bases not matched to a gene. Germline assignment: CDR1 SNHLY and CDR2 FYNNEI. Written as DNA, the CDR3 is TGTGCCGCATGGGGCCAGGGAAGCGGGAGACGGTACAATGAGCAGTTCTTC. Encoded protein: CAAWGQGSGRRYNEQFF.

V and J are TRBV5-6 and TRBJ1-2, with D perhaps TRBD1 (6 bases). V was pared by 5 bases and J by 5 bases, with 13 bases between. Germline V gene sequence: CDR1 SGHDT, CDR2 YYEEEE. There are 13 residues in the CDR3. The CDR3 spells CASSNRDIYGYTF. The CDR3 nucleotides are TGTGCCAGCAGTAACCGGGACATTTATGGCTACACCTTC.

As regards this clone: One base separates it from a far larger clone, so it is likely a read error. It is unclear where the CDR3 begins or ends on the DNA, so no DNA is shown, and the CDR3 is as TCRdb lists it. This same CDR3 is encoded by further DNA sequences in the sample. V usage is TRBV29-1 and J usage is TRBJ1-5. The germline V gene encodes CDR1 SQVTM and CDR2 ANQGSEA. The CDR3 comprises 14 residues, both ends counted. CDR3 region: CSVGVGGGNQPQHF.

This clone was counted many times. The chain joins TRBV15 to TRBJ2-7, with 7 nucleotides matching TRBD1. The CDR3 sequence is 16 residues long. Looked up from germline, CDR1 is LNHNV and CDR2 is YYDKDF (reference sequence). With 4 bases clipped from V and 7 bases from J, the junction kept 16 bases outside the gene matches. CDR3 in DNA: TGTGCCACCAGCAAGGGCTTCTACAGGGGCGCCGCTGAGCAGTACTTC. This sequence encodes CATSKGFYRGAAEQYF.

The rearrangement uses TRBV2 and TRBJ1-2; D is possibly TRBD1 (6 bases). CDR1 is SNHLY, CDR2 FYNNEI, per germline. With 11 bases removed from V and 8 bases from J, the gap between germline ends came to 24 bases. The CDR3 loop spans 14 amino acids. Written as DNA, the CDR3 is TGTGCCGGAGCAGCGGACAGCGCTATGGTAGGCTACACCTTC. Residues: CAGAADSAMVGYTF.

V is TRBV28 and J is TRBJ2-3, with 7 bases lining up with TRBD2. V shed 3 bases, J shed 4 bases, and the junction held 10 bases outside the gene matches. The CDR3 sequence is 16 residues long. The germline V gene has CDR1 MDHEN and CDR2 SYDVKM. The CDR3 loop is CASSFSTGRWADTQYF. CDR3 nucleotides: TGTGCCAGCAGTTTTTCTACCGGGAGGTGGGCAGATACGCAGTATTTT.

In nucleotides, the CDR3 is TGTGCCAGCAGCTACCGGGACAGGGAGATGGAAAAACTGTTTTTT. The encoded protein is CASSYRDREMEKLFF. The chain carries TRBV5-6 and TRBJ1-4; TRBD1 agrees at 9 bases. The germline CDR1 and CDR2 sequences are SGHDT and YYEEEE. V trimming: 3 bases; J trimming: 8 bases; junction bases outside the gene matches: 8. This CDR3 has 15 residues.

V gene TRBV7-2 combines with J gene TRBJ2-7; TRBD1 matches 9 bases. Germline V gene sequence: CDR1 SGHTA, CDR2 FQGNSA. The CDR3 runs 14 residues. V shed 4 bases, J shed 5 bases, and the junction held 6 bases outside the gene matches. The CDR3 DNA reads TGTGCCAGCAGCTGGAGACAGGGGGGCGACGAGCAGTACTTC. This translates into CASSWRQGGDEQYF.

V and J are TRBV13 and TRBJ1-2, with TRBD1 matching over 8 bases. The trim removed 5 bases at V and 2 bases at J, leaving 7 bases unmatched. The CDR3 spans 15 residues. Germline V gene lookup returns CDR1 PRHDT and CDR2 FYEKMQ (reference sequence). CDR3 DNA sequence: TGTGCCAGCAGCGTAAGGGACAGGCCGAACTATGGCTACACCTTC. This codes for CASSVRDRPNYGYTF.

In DNA, the CDR3 is TGTGCCAGCAGCATGGGACTAGCGGCCCTGGACGAGCAGTACTTC. This gives the protein CASSMGLAALDEQYF. This rearrangement joins TRBV7-9 to TRBJ2-7; 11 bases are shared with TRBD2. The CDR3 length is 15 residues. With V trimmed by 5 bases and J by 5 bases, 8 bases remained unmatched. Germline assignment: CDR1 SEHNR and CDR2 FQNEAQ (reference sequence).

The chain has TRBV6-1 and TRBJ2-7; no clear D gene. With 3 bases removed from V and 1 base from J, the gap between germline ends came to 13 bases. Germline V gene data show CDR1 as MNHNS and CDR2 as SASEGT. The CDR3 contains 15 residues. CDR3 coding DNA: TGTGCCAGCAGTGACAACCCAGCACCGTCCTACGAGCAGTACTTC. It specifies CASSDNPAPSYEQYF.

V is TRBV29-1 and J is TRBJ2-1; D might be TRBD1 (5 bases). The CDR3 consists of 15 residues. The germline CDR1 and CDR2 sequences are SQVTM and ANQGSEA. Deletions cut 4 bases from V and 4 bases from J, with 17 bases between. Written as DNA, the CDR3 is TGCAGCGTTGTCCCAGCAGGGAACCCGTACAATGAGCAGTTCTTC. It specifies CSVVPAGNPYNEQFF.

The chain uses TRBV29-1 and TRBJ1-2, with no clear D. The length of the CDR3 is 13 residues. The V gene lost 0 bases and the J gene lost 2 bases, with 7 bases spanning the gap. The V gene's germline CDR1 is SQVTM and CDR2 ANQGSEA. The CDR3 sequence: CSVEDPGNYGYTF. CDR3 sequence (DNA): TGCAGCGTTGAAGATCCGGGGAACTATGGCTACACCTTC.

CDR3 loop: CASSVEATSTQYF. The CDR3 coding sequence is TGTGCCAGCAGCGTAGAGGCGACCTCTACGCAGTATTTT. The chain joins TRBV9 to TRBJ2-3; D unclear. The V and J ends lost 0 bases and 8 bases respectively, with 10 bases between them. The germline gives CDR1 SGDLS, CDR2 YYNGEE. This CDR3 contains 13 residues.

The chain employs TRBV6-5 and TRBJ1-5; 9 bases are shared with TRBD1. J lost 5 bases, V lost 5 bases, and 7 bases had no gene match. Germline lookup yields CDR1 MNHEY and CDR2 SVGAGI. CDR3 length: 15 residues. CDR3 sequence: CASSTRQGGDQPQHF. The CDR3 DNA sequence: TGTGCCAGCAGTACAAGACAGGGGGGCGATCAGCCCCAGCATTTT.

CDR3 region: CASRRVPGLANLNEQFF. The DNA of the CDR3 is TGTGCCAGTAGGAGGGTCCCGGGACTAGCGAATTTGAATGAGCAGTTCTTC. The genes are TRBV19 and TRBJ2-1, with 10 bases aligning to TRBD2. V shed 6 bases and J 7 bases; nucleotides not matched to a gene: 15. Germline CDR1 LNHDA, CDR2 SQIVND (reference sequence). The CDR3 has 17 amino acids.

This chain links TRBV9 with TRBJ2-1; D not certain. This CDR3 is built from 13 residues. CDR1 is SGDLS, CDR2 YYNGEE, per germline. V shed 0 bases and J shed 6 bases, with 7 bases lying between them. For the CDR3, the DNA is TGTGCCAGCAGCGTAGGACTTTTCAATGAGCAGTTCTTC. Translating gives CASSVGLFNEQFF.

This sequence joins TRBV25-1 and TRBJ1-2, with a weak D call TRBD1 (5 bases). The V gene lost 0 bases and the J gene lost 8 bases, with 13 bases spanning the gap. CDR1 is MGHDK, CDR2 SYGVNS, per germline. The CDR3 length is 14 residues. In DNA form, the CDR3 reads TGTGCCAGCAGTGAATATTCGGCCAGGGAGGGCTACACCTTC. Translating gives CASSEYSAREGYTF.

The V call is TRBV5-1, the J call TRBJ2-1; D gene unclear. This CDR3 is built from 16 residues. Germline-derived CDR1 and CDR2 are SGHRS and YFSETQ. V was shortened by 0 bases and J by 4 bases, with 14 bases between the two germline ends. The CDR3 here is CASSLGLGRIYNEQFF. In DNA form, the CDR3 reads TGCGCCAGCAGCTTGGGTTTGGGCAGAATATACAATGAGCAGTTCTTC.

This clone was seen a handful of times. In DNA form, the CDR3 reads TGTGCCAGCAGCTCTATTTGGGGGGATGGGGCCAACGTCCTGACTTTC. Its protein product is CASSSIWGDGANVLTF. The gene calls are TRBV28 and TRBJ2-6, with D perhaps TRBD2 (6 bases). The CDR3 runs 16 residues. Trimming left V 6 bases short and J 3 bases short, with 15 bases between. From germline, CDR1 is MDHEN and CDR2 SYDVKM.

For the CDR3, the DNA is TGCAGCGTTGAGGACGGGACTAGACTACCCTACGAGCAGTACTTC. Translation gives CSVEDGTRLPYEQYF. J is TRBJ2-7 and V is TRBV29-1; the match to TRBD2 covers 8 bases. The CDR3 runs to 15 residues. Germline V gene sequence: CDR1 SQVTM, CDR2 ANQGSEA. V lost 3 bases to trimming and J lost 2 bases; unmatched junction nucleotides: 9.

In nucleotides, the CDR3 is TGTGCCAGCAGTTCGGGCAGGGTGGTCGGTGAGCAGTACTTC. Translated, it gives CASSSGRVVGEQYF. This chain uses TRBV27 with TRBJ2-7; possibly TRBD1 for D (5 bases). The CDR3 extends over 14 amino acids. Germline loops: CDR1 MNHEY, CDR2 SMNVEV (reference sequence). V lost 4 bases, J lost 7 bases, and 17 bases lay in between.

The rearrangement joins TRBV7-2 to TRBJ1-5; 10 bases match TRBD1. V lost 3 bases to trimming and J lost 4 bases; unmatched junction nucleotides: 0. CDR1 is SGHTA and CDR2 is FQGNSA in the germline V gene. The length of the CDR3 is 14 residues. CDR3 nucleotides: TGTGCCAGCAGCTTGGGACAGGGGAATCAGCCCCAGCATTTT. Protein product: CASSLGQGNQPQHF.

A word on this clone: Since a far larger clone is one base different, this is likely a read error. The V call is TRBV5-6, the J call TRBJ2-2; D remains unclear. The length of the CDR3 is 16 residues. Germline V gene sequence: CDR1 SGHDT, CDR2 YYEEEE. Deletions cut 1 base from V and 6 bases from J, with 16 bases between. CDR3 sequence: CASSLQACNRSGELFF. Written as DNA, the CDR3 is TGTGCCAGCAGCTTGCAGGCATGTAATAGGTCCGGGGAGCTGTTTTTT.

This clone was detected once. The chain employs TRBV5-1 and TRBJ2-6; D unclear. V dropped 7 bases and J dropped 0 bases, with 11 bases sitting between them. The CDR3 contains 15 residues. Germline CDR1 SGHRS, CDR2 YFSETQ. In DNA, the CDR3 is TGCGCCAGCGCGGCAGGCAGCTCTGGGGCCAACGTCCTGACTTTC. Translated, it gives CASAAGSSGANVLTF.